This T cell receptor (beta chain) emerged from a study of blood T cell repertoires in COVID-19. Study in general: Sites in the United States, Italy and Spain provided acute and convalescent COVID-19 samples. Sources were T cells, B-cell-depleted T cells, or PBMCs; the material itself was cDNA or gDNA.

Researchers sorted participants into cohorts using their self-reported clinical history. The trim removed 5 bases at V and 7 bases at J, leaving 12 bases unmatched. Germline CDR1 KGHSH, CDR2 LQKENI. This CDR3 spans 16 amino acids. The data were produced by immunoSEQ multiplex PCR, yet TCRdb's version contains in-frame clones alone and is incomplete. The sample carries roughly 200,000 clones, about 85% recorded once. The chain carries TRBV18 and TRBJ2-1, with 9 positions matching TRBD1. This TCR was recovered from a woman in her thirties who had recovered from COVID-19. Sequenced material: PBMCs or T cells enriched from blood (not recorded which). CDR3 sequence reads: CASSLRQGEVVNEQFF. CDR3 DNA: TGTGCCAGCTCATTACGACAGGGGGAGGTTGTGAATGAGCAGTTCTTC.